This T cell receptor beta chain was sequenced for a study of T cell responses to AZD1222 COVID-19 vaccine (dated by TCRdb to about 2021). For the study in its entirety: A total of under 250 trial participants underwent TCR sequencing, of whom about 210 had received two doses of AZD1222 and about 26 had received two doses of the MenACWY control vaccine. Trial participants were enrolled by age into subgroups of 18-55, 56-69 and 70-plus years, and around 150, 29 and 61 TCR-sequenced participants, respectively, were included in these subgroups. Overall study results and their limits: CD4 TCRs associated with the vaccine covered the entire spike protein, and the dominant responses were in regions 160-218 and 743-854. Nearly half of unique spike-specific TCRs reportedly recognized epitopes outside regions mutated in the B.1.351 and B.1.1.7 variants. In the small 56-69-year group, the increase in depth fell short of significance, most likely because of low power. Participants were mostly white British, with more females than males. The authors suggested clonal diversity may have been underestimated. After two AZD1222 doses, both the breadth and the depth of spike-specific TCRs were significantly higher than at day 0 and than in MenACWY recipients. Conclusions about previously exposed vaccinees are limited because only five to seven AZD1222 recipients were SARS-CoV-2 seropositive at baseline. No day 14 peak-response samples were available, so repertoires were characterized only after the peak T cell response.

The CDR3 regions of human TCRbeta chains were analyzed by immunosequencing. The original methods were these. TCRs in the repertoires were compared against a reference library of SARS-CoV-2-specific TCRs that had been generated with the MIRA antigen-specificity platform. Breadth was defined as the fraction of unique TCRs that were SARS-CoV-2-associated. Depth was defined as the fraction of total T cells that were SARS-CoV-2-associated. Using the MIRA data, every spike-specific TCR was mapped to the spike region that the TCR reacted to and assigned to either a CD4 or a CD8 class. Log10-transformed breadth and depth values were compared by one-way ANOVA with Sidak's multiple comparisons tests. TCRdb carries this immuneACCESS record with in-frame sequences only. Its versions omit some clonotypes, under half of them owing to an unresolved V gene in the studies checked, with the rest unexplained. V and J calls plus clone size are reproduced from that table; the DNA served to infer D and trimming. Here the sample has around 200,000 clones; more than 75% occur a single time. Of the sample, around 26% falls within the top ten clones.

The time point label here, explained by the study, means: about 28 days (+/-7) after the second vaccine dose. AZD1222 recipients whose second dose came at about 4 weeks and those whose second dose came at about 12 weeks were combined into one group, since spike-specific TCR depth and breadth did not differ between the two schedules. The vaccinee samples were drawn from two UK trials, COV001 and COV002, one of which was a single-blind randomized controlled phase 2/3 trial testing AZD1222 (ChAdOx1 nCoV-19) in healthy adults. Trial participant PBMC samples were collected at day 0 and day 28 after the second dose for TCRbeta chain sequencing. On this clone: The target of this receptor is not known. No base-level quality is on record; no much larger clone is a single base apart.

V is cut by 6 bases and J by 7 bases, and the space between the germline ends is 9 bases. CDR1 and CDR2 are read off the germline V gene as MNHEY and SVGAGI. From the cysteine up to the phenylalanine, the CDR3 has a length of 11 residues. Only CDR3 DNA remains: 33 bases, in frame from the first base. The TCR comes from an adult who received the AZD1222 COVID-19 vaccine. Sequenced material: peripheral blood, taken 28 days after the second AZD1222 dose. The sequence joins TRBV6-5 to TRBJ2-5, with no reliable assignment of the D segment. The CDR3 reads CASRSSGTQYF. The nucleotides read TGTGCCAGCAGGTCATCAGGGACCCAGTACTTC.